This is a list of T cell receptor beta chains from one sample in a study of blood T cell repertoires in COVID-19. Method: immunoSEQ multiplex PCR; TCRdb's copy keeps in-frame clones and lacks some. The sample lists 190,000 or so clones; more than 85% were seen once. The specimen sequenced was peripheral blood. The source is a man in his forties with active or convalescent COVID-19. CDR3s include the opening cysteine and the closing phenylalanine or tryptophan. The D gene is left open where the match is weak. Some rows have no size entry. The others give once, few or many, or a class for an expanded clone.

j_gene,len,v_gene,d_gene,abundance,CDR3nt,CDR3aa
TRBJ2-7,14,TRBV5-1,.,.,TGCGCCAGCAGCTTGGGGACTACTTCCTACGAGCAGTACTTC,CASSLGTTSYEQYF
TRBJ2-1,17,TRBV28,TRBD2,.,TGTGCCAGCAGTTTCTTTCTAGCGGGGGCCCTGTACAATGAGCAGTTCTTC,CASSFFLAGALYNEQFF
TRBJ1-6,19,TRBV5-6,.,.,TGTGCCAGCAGACGGGCTCCTGGGGGGACGGGTTCCTATAATTCACCCCTCCACTTT,CASRRAPGGTGSYNSPLHF
TRBJ1-6,13,TRBV12-3/TRBV12-4,TRBD1,.,TGTGCCAGCAGTCACAGGGGGGGCTCGGCCCTCCACTTT,CASSHRGGSALHF
TRBJ1-4,16,TRBV27,.,.,TGTGCCAGCAGTTTACACCGGGGGAGCCGAAATGAAAAACTGTTTTTT,CASSLHRGSRNEKLFF
TRBJ1-1,14,TRBV5-1,TRBD1,few,TGCGCCAGCAGCAGGGGACAGGGGTTAACTGAAGCTTTCTTT,CASSRGQGLTEAFF
TRBJ2-5,14,TRBV29-1,.,.,TGCAGCGTTGGCGTATCGGCTAGCCAAGAGACCCAGTACTTC,CSVGVSASQETQYF
TRBJ2-1,13,TRBV9,.,.,TGTGCCAGCAGCCCTCACAGGGACAATGAGCAGTTCTTC,CASSPHRDNEQFF
TRBJ2-7,14,TRBV15,.,.,TGTGCCACCAGCAGAGATCTGGCCAGCTACGAGCAGTACTTC,CATSRDLASYEQYF
TRBJ1-1,13,TRBV9,.,.,TGTGCCAGCAGCCCTTCGGGGTACGGGGAAGCTTTCTTT,CASSPSGYGEAFF
TRBJ2-3,16,TRBV6-1,TRBD2,.,TGTGCCAGCAGTGAAGCCGGAGCGGGGGATCCAGATACGCAGTATTTT,CASSEAGAGDPDTQYF
TRBJ2-7,16,TRBV29-1,TRBD1,once,TGCAGCGTTTCCCCCATGTCCGGGACAGGGAGTTACGAGCAGTACTTC,CSVSPMSGTGSYEQYF
TRBJ2-7,15,TRBV19,TRBD2,few,TGTGCCAGTAGTGTTAGCGGGGGGACCTCCTACGAGCAGTACTTC,CASSVSGGTSYEQYF
TRBJ2-7,15,TRBV11-1,TRBD1,few,TGTGCCAGCAGCCGCCAGACAGGGGGAGCCTACGAGCAGTACTTC,CASSRQTGGAYEQYF
TRBJ1-4,15,TRBV11-2,.,few,TGTGCCAGCACCTTCGGACAGTCCCATAATGAAAAACTGTTTTTT,CASTFGQSHNEKLFF
TRBJ2-6,20,TRBV27,TRBD1,.,TGTGCCAGCAGCATCAAATCGACAGGGCTGATCTATTCTGGGGCCAACGTCCTGACTTTC,CASSIKSTGLIYSGANVLTF
TRBJ2-1,15,TRBV18,TRBD2,.,TGTGCCAGCTCACCCGGGACTAGCTCCTACAATGAGCAGTTCTTC,CASSPGTSSYNEQFF
TRBJ2-7,16,TRBV11-3,TRBD1,.,TGTGCCAGCAGCTACGTCGGGACAGAGGATCCTTACGAGCAGTACTTC,CASSYVGTEDPYEQYF
TRBJ2-5,15,TRBV6-5,TRBD1,.,TGTGCCAGCAGTTCGATCGCAGGGGGCGATGAGACCCAGTACTTC,CASSSIAGGDETQYF
TRBJ1-5,16,TRBV2,.,.,TGTGCCAGCAGAGACAGAGGGGGGGGTAGCAATCAGCCCCAGCATTTT,CASRDRGGGSNQPQHF
TRBJ2-1,16,TRBV5-1,TRBD2,.,TGCGCCAGCAGCCGAAACGGACTAGCGGGTTACAATGAGCAGTTCTTC,CASSRNGLAGYNEQFF
TRBJ1-5,13,TRBV5-5,.,few,TGTGCCAGCAGCTTGGCAGGGGATCAGCCCCAGCATTTT,CASSLAGDQPQHF
TRBJ2-3,15,TRBV10-2,.,.,TGCGCCAGCAGCGCTAGACAGGTTGGAACAGATACGCAGTATTTT,CASSARQVGTDTQYF
TRBJ2-1,12,TRBV3-1/TRBV3-2,.,.,TGTGCCAGCAGCCAAGATTTCAGTGAGCAGTTCTTC,CASSQDFSEQFF
TRBJ2-7,12,TRBV28,TRBD2,.,TGTGCCAGTACTGGACTAGTTGGGGAGCAGTACTTC,CASTGLVGEQYF
TRBJ1-2,12,TRBV6-6,.,.,TGTGCCACCACTGGACAGACATATGGCTACACCTTC,CATTGQTYGYTF